This T cell receptor beta chain was recovered during a study of vaccination and CD4 T cells after COVID-19. At the level of the study: Nasal swab PCR detected SARS-CoV-2 in convalescent patients; about 9 had mild disease, one severe. Post-COVID draws followed diagnosis by a median around 100 days (range 35 to 161).

About this clonotype itself: Its antigen is as yet unknown.

Oncomine TCR Beta short-read sequencing was applied to DNA from cultured CD4+ T cells. TCRdb reanalysed the PCR reads using MiXCR and keeps one entry per CDR3 protein. In the table there are 15,000 or so distinct CDR3 sequences, approximately 63% of which are singletons. The CDR3 consists of 15 residues. Germline CDR1 and CDR2: KGHSH and LQKENI. Trimming left V 3 bases short and J 1 base short, with 12 bases between. Sample treatment: 10-day PBMC culture with coronavirus spike peptide pools or control peptides (ViraFEST assay). TCRs were sequenced by ViraFEST after antigen-specific T cells had been expanded with peptide pools. With fresh IL-2 medium, half the medium was replaced on days 3 and 7.

The chain carries TRBV18 and TRBJ1-1; a possible D gene is TRBD1 (6 bases). The receptor's source is a human donor who had recovered from COVID-19. Sequenced input: CD4+ T cells from blood, cultured in vitro. CDR3 coding DNA: TGTGCCAGCTCACCGGGGGGGCGAAAGAACACTGAAGCTTTCTTT. Translating gives CASSPGGRKNTEAFF.